The following is a T cell receptor beta chain sequence with its context. This sample was taken from a study of cytomegalovirus exposure and HLA in healthy donors. V lost 2 bases to trimming and J lost 4 bases, with 12 bases between them. Germline values: CDR1 SGHDT, CDR2 YYEEEE. This CDR3 is built from 14 residues. Primers for the PCR totalled 60 Vbeta and 13 Jbeta. Measured with immunoSEQ multiplex PCR; TCRdb has only the in-frame clones, and not every one. The table shows some 180,000 clones, with about 82% occurring only once. The material sequenced was PBMCs. The V gene is TRBV5-6, the J gene TRBJ1-2; D perhaps matches TRBD1 (5 bases). The sequence came from a man aged 18 to 29 in good health and CMV-seronegative. In DNA, the CDR3 is TGTGCCAGCAGCTTAGGCAGGGTAGGCTATGGCTACACCTTC. Protein: CASSLGRVGYGYTF.